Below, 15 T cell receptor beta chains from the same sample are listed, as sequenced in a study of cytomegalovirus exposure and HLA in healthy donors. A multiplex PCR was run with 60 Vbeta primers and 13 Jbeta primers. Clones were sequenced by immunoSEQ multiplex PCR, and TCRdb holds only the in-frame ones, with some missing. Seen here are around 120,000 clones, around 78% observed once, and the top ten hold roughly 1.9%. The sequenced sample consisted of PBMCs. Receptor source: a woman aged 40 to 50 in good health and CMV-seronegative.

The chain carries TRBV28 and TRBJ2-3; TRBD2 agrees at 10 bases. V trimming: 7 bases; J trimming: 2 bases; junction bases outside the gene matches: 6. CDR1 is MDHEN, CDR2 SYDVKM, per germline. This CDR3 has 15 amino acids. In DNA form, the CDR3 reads TGTGCCAGCAATCTAGCGGGGGAGTACACAGATACGCAGTATTTT. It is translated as CASNLAGEYTDTQYF.

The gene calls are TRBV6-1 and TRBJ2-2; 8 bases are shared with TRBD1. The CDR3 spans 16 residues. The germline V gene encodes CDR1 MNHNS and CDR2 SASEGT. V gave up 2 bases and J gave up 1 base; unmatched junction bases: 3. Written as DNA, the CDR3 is TGTGCCAGCAGTGAAAGAGGGACAGGGAACACCGGGGAGCTGTTTTTT. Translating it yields CASSERGTGNTGELFF.

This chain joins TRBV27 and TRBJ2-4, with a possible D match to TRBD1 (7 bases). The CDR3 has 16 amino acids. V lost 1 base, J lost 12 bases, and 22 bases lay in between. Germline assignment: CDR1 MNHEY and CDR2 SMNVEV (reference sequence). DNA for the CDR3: TGTGCCAGCAGTTTATTGACAGTCAGTCGGAGGGACAGTCAGTACTTC. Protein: CASSLLTVSRRDSQYF.

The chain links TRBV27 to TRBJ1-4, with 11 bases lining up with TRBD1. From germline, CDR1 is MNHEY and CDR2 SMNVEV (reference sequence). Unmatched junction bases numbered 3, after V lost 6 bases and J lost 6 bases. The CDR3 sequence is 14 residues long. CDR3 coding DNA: TGTGCCAGCAGCAGGACAGGGGGCGATGAAAAACTGTTTTTT. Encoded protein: CASSRTGGDEKLFF. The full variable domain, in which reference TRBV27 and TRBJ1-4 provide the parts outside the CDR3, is EAQVTQNPRYLITVTGKKLTVTCSQNMNHEYMSWYRQDPGLGLRQIYYSMNVEVTDKGDVPEGYKVSRKEKRNFPLILESPSPNQTSLYFCASSRTGGDEKLFFGSGTQLSVL.

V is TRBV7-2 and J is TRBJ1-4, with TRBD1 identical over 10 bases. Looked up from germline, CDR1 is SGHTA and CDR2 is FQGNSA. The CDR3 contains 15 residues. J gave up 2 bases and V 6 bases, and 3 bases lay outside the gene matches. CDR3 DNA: TGTGCCAGCAGTATGGACAGGGGGACTAATGAAAAACTGTTTTTT. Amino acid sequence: CASSMDRGTNEKLFF.

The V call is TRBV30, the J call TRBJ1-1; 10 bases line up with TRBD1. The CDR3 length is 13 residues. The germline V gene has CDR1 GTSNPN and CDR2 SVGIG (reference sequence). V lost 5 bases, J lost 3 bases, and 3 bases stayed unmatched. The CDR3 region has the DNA TGTGCCTGGCGGACAGGGGGGGACACTGAAGCTTTCTTT. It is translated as CAWRTGGDTEAFF. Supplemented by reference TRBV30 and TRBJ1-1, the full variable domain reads SQTIHQWPATLVQPVGSPLSLECTVEGTSNPNLYWYRQAAGRGLQLLFYSVGIGQISSEVPQNLSASRPQDRQFILSSKKLLLSDSGFYLCAWRTGGDTEAFFGQGTRLTVV.

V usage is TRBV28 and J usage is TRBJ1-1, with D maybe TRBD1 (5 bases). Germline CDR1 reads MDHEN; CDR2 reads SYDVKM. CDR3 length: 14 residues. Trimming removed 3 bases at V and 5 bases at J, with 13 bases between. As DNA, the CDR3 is TGTGCCAGCAGTTTGCAGGGCGGGGGGACTGAAGCTTTCTTT. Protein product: CASSLQGGGTEAFF.

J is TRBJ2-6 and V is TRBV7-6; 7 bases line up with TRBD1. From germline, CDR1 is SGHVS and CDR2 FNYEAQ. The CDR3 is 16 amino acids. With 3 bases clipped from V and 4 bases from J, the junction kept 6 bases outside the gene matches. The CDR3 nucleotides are TGTGCCAGCAGCTTTAGACAGGGCGCAGGGGCCAACGTCCTGACTTTC. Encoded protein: CASSFRQGAGANVLTF.

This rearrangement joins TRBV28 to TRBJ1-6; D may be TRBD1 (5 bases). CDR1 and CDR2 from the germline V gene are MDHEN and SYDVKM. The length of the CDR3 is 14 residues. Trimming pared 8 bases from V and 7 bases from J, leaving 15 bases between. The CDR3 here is CASGRQSTNSPLHF. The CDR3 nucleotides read TGTGCCAGCGGTAGACAGTCGACGAATTCACCCCTCCACTTT.

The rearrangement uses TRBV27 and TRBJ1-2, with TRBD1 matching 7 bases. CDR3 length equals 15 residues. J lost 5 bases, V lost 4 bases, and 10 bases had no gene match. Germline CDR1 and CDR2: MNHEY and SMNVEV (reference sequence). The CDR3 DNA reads TGTGCCAGCAGTTCCTTGGGGGCAGGGGGGTATGGCTACACCTTC. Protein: CASSSLGAGGYGYTF.

CDR3 nucleotides: TGTGGAAGTTCGGCAGGGAACACTGAAGCTTTCTTT. Translation: CGSSAGNTEAFF. The V gene is TRBV6-5, the J gene TRBJ1-1; D gene uncertain. This CDR3 comprises 12 residues. Germline V gene lookup returns CDR1 MNHEY and CDR2 SVGAGI.

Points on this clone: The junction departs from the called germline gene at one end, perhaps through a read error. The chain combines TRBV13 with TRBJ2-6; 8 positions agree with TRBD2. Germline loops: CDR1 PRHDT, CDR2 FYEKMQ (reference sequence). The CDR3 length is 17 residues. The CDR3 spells CASSWNRGGKGANGLTF. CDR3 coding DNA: TGTGCCAGCAGCTGGAATCGGGGGGGTAAAGGGGCCAACGGCCTGACTTTC.

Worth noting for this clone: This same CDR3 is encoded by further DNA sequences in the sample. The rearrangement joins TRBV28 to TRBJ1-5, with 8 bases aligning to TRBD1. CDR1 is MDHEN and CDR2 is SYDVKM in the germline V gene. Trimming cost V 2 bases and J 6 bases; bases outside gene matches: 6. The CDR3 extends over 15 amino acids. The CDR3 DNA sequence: TGTGCCAGCAGTTTAGGACAGGGCTTTCGTCAGCCCCAGCATTTT. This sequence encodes CASSLGQGFRQPQHF.

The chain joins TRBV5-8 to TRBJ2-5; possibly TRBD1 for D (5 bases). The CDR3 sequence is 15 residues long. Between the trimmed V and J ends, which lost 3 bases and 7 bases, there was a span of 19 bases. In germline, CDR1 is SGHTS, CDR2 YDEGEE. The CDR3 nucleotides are TGTGCCAGCAGCTCGCACCGCGACAGTTTATGGACCCAGTACTTC. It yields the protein CASSSHRDSLWTQYF.

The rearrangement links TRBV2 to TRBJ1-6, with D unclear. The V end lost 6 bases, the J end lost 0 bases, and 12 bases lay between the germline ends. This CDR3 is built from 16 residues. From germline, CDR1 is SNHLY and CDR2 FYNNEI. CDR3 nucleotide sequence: TGTGCCAGCAGGGACGGGGATAGCTCCTATAATTCACCCCTCCACTTT. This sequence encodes CASRDGDSSYNSPLHF.